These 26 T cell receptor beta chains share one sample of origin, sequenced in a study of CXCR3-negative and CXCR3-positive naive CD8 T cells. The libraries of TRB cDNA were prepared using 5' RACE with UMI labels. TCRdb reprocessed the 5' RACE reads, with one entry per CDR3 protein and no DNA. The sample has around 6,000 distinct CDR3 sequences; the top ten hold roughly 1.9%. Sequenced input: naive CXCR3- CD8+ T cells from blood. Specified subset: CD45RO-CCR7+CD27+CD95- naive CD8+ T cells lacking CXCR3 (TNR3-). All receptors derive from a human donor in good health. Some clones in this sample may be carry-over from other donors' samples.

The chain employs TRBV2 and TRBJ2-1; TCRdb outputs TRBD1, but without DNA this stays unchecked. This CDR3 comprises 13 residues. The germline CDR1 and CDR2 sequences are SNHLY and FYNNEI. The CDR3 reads CASSLGAMNEQFF.

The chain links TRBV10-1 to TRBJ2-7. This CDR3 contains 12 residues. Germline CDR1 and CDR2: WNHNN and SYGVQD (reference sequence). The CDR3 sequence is CARNSLAYEQYF.

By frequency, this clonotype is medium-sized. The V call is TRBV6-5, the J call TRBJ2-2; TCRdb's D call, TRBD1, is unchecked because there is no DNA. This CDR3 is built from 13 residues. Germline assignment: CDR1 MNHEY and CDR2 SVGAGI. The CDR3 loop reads CASSYGGPGELFF.

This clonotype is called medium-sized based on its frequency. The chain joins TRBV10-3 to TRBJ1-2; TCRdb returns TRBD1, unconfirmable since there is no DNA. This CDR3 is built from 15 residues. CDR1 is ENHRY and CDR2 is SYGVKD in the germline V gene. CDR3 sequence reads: CAISESLPGRYGYTF.

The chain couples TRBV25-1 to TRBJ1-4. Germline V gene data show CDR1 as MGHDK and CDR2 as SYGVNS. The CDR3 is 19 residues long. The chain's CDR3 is CASSAYEVGQSATNEKLFF.

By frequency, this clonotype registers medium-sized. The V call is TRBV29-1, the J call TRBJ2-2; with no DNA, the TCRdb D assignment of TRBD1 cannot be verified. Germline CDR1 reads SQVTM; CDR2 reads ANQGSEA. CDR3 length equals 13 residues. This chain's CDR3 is CSVHRSNTGELFF.

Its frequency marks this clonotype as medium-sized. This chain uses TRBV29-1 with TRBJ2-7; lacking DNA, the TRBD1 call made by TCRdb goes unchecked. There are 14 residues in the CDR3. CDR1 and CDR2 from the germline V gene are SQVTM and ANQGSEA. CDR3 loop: CSVVIAPLYYEQYF.

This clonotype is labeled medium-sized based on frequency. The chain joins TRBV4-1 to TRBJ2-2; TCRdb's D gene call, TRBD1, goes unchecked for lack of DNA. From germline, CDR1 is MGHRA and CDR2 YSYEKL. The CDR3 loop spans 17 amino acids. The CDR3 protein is CASSPISGGRNTGELFF.

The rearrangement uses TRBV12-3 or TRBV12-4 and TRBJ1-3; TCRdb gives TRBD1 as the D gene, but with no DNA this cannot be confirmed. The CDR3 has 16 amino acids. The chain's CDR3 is CASSRPGQAAGNTIYF.

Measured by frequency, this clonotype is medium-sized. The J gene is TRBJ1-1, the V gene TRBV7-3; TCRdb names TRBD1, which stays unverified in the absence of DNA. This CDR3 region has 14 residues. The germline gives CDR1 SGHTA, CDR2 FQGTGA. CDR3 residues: CASSLSAAGTEAFF.

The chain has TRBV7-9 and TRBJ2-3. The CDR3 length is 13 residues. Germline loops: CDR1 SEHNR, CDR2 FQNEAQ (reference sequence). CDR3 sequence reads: CASSLVGTDTQYF. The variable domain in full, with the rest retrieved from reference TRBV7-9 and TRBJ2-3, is DTGVSQNPRHKITKRGQNVTFRCDPISEHNRLYWYRQTLGQGPEFLTYFQNEAQLEKSRLLSDRFSAERPKGSFSTLEIQRTEQGDSAMYLCASSLVGTDTQYFGPGTRLTVL.

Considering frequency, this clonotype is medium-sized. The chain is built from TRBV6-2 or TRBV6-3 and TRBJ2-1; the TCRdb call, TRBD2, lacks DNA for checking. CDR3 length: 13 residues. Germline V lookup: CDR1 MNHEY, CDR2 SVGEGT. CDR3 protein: CASTVIAGNEQFF.

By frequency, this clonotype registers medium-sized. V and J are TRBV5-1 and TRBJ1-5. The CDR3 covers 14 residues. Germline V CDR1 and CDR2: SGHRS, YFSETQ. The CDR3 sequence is CASSLGDSDQPQHF.

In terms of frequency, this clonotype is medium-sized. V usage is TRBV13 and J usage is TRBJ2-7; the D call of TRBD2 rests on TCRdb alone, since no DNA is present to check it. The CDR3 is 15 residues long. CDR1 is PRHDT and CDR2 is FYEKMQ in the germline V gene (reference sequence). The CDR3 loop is CASSLGLGVGNEQYF.

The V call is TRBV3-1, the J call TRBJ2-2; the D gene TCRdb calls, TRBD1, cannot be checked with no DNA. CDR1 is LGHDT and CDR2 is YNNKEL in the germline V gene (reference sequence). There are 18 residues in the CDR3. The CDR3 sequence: CASIPGGQRGRNTGELFF.

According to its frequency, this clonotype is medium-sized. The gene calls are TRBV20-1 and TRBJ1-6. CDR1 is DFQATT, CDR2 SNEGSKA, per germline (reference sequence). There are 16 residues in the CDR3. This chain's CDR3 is CSARGARQGFISPLHF.

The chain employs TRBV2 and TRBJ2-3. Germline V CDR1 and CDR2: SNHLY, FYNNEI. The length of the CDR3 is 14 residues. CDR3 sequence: CASLGSQGTDTQYF.

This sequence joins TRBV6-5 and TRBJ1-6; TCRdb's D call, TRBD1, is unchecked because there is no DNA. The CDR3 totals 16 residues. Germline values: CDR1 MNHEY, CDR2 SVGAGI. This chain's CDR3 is CASSYSGTAYNSPLHF.

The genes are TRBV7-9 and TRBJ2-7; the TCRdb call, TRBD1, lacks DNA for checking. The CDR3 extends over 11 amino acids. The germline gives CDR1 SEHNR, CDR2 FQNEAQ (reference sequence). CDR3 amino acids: CAFRNQGEQYF.

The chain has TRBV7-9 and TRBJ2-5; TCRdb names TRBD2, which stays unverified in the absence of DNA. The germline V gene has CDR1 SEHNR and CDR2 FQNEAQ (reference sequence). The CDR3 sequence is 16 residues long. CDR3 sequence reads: CASSLAYGRSQETQYF.

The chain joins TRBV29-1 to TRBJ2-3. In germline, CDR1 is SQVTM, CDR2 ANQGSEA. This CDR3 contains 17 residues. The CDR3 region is CSVEDLRSSPSTDTQYF.

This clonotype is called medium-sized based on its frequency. The CDR3 loop reads CSVEGGSNQETKYF. This chain uses TRBV29-1 with TRBJ2-5; the TCRdb call, TRBD1, lacks DNA for checking. Germline V CDR1 and CDR2: SQVTM, ANQGSEA. The CDR3 consists of 14 residues. Using reference TRBV29-1 and TRBJ2-5 for the parts outside the CDR3, the full variable domain is SAVISQKPSRDICQRGTSLTIQCQVDSQVTMMFWYRQQPGQSLTLIATANQGSEATYESGFVIDKFPISRPNLTFSTLTVSNMSPEDSSIYLCSVEGGSNQETKYFGPGTRLLVL.

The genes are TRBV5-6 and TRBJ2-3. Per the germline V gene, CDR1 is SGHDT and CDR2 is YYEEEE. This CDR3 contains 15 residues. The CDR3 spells CASSLGIGVRNTQYF.

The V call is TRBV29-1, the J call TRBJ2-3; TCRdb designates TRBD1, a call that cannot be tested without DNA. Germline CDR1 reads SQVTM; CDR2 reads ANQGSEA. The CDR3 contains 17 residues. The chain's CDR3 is CSAKVVSAGQVTDTQYF.

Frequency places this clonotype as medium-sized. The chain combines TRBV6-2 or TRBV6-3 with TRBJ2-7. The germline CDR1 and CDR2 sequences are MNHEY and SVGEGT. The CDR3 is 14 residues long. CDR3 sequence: CASSYSDSPYEQYF.

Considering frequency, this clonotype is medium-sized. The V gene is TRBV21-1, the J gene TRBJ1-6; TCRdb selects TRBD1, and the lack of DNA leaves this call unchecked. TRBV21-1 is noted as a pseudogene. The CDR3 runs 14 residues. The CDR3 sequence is CASSKGQGSSPLHF.